One sample yielded the 24 T cell receptor beta chains listed below, sequenced in a study of T cell repertoires in cytomegalovirus infection (dated by TCRdb to about 2019). Data came from an Illumina HiSeq 1500. TCRdb ran its own pipeline on the public reads, namely fastp trimming at Q25 and MiXCR clone calling, and kept in-frame beta chains. Every distinct CDR3 protein forms one entry, paired with its most common genes and DNA. Within this sample are roughly 760,000 distinct CDR3 sequences, with roughly 36% of them counted one time only. The top ten clonotypes cover around 3% of the sample. The specimen was PBMCs. Receptors were obtained from a human donor in good health (CMV status not recorded). Some clones in this sample may be carry-over from other donors' samples.

This clonotype was observed at least ten times. This chain links TRBV7-2 with TRBJ2-4; D is uncertain. CDR1 is SGHTA and CDR2 is FQGNSA in the germline V gene. V lost 5 bases to trimming and J lost 6 bases, with 17 bases between them. The CDR3 extends over 15 amino acids. Here the CDR3 reads CASSRAADLGNIQYF. The CDR3 DNA follows: TGTGCCAGCAGCCGGGCAGCCGACCTTGGAAACATTCAGTACTTC.

The table lists this clonotype with a few counts. The chain carries TRBV19 and TRBJ1-2; D remains ambiguous. Germline V gene lookup returns CDR1 LNHDA and CDR2 SQIVND (reference sequence). With 8 bases removed from V and 8 bases from J, the gap between germline ends came to 9 bases. This CDR3 contains 10 residues. The CDR3 coding sequence is TGTGCCAGTGGGGATAGGGGCTACACCTTC. Translation: CASGDRGYTF.

This sequence joins TRBV7-2 and TRBJ2-7, with TRBD2 identical over 7 bases. The CDR3 totals 15 residues. CDR1 is SGHTA, CDR2 FQGNSA, per germline. The ends lost 6 bases at V and 6 bases at J; junction bases unmatched: 14. The CDR3 coding sequence is TGTGCCAGCAGAGAGAGATGGGCGGGAGCGGGCGAGCAGTACTTC. This sequence encodes CASRERWAGAGEQYF.

The rearrangement uses TRBV7-9 and TRBJ1-1, with D tentatively TRBD1 (5 bases). This CDR3 has 15 residues. CDR1 and CDR2 (germline): SEHNR, FQNEAQ (reference sequence). V lost 5 bases to trimming and J lost 0 bases, with 13 bases between them. The CDR3 coding sequence is TGTGCCAGCAGCCCCCGAGGGGCAATGAACACTGAAGCTTTCTTT. It specifies CASSPRGAMNTEAFF.

This clonotype appeared many times. The V and J genes are TRBV7-2 and TRBJ2-6, with 9 bases aligning to TRBD1. Germline V gene lookup returns CDR1 SGHTA and CDR2 FQGNSA. The ends lost 4 bases at V and 1 base at J; junction bases unmatched: 8. This CDR3 has 18 amino acids. The CDR3 region has the DNA TGTGCCAGCAGCTCCAAGACAGGGGGAACTTCTGGGGCCAACGTCCTGACTTTC. Translation gives CASSSKTGGTSGANVLTF.

The chain employs TRBV7-6 and TRBJ1-1, with TRBD1 as a possible D gene (5 bases). Germline values: CDR1 SGHVS, CDR2 FNYEAQ. The CDR3 spans 15 residues. V dropped 1 base and J dropped 0 bases, with 9 bases sitting between them. CDR3 loop: CASSLGGIMNTEAFF. The DNA of the CDR3 is TGTGCCAGCAGCTTAGGGGGGATAATGAACACTGAAGCTTTCTTT.

The chain recombines TRBV19 with TRBJ2-2, with D perhaps given as TRBD1 or TRBD2 (6 bases each). The CDR3 is made up of 16 amino acids. Germline V gene sequence: CDR1 LNHDA, CDR2 SQIVND (reference sequence). Trimming took off 6 bases at V and 2 bases at J, with 16 bases between the two ends. The CDR3 DNA is TGTGCCAGTAGGGATAGAGGGGGGTCAAACACCGGGGAGCTGTTTTTT. Its translation is CASRDRGGSNTGELFF.

The chain recombines TRBV7-2 with TRBJ2-5, with TRBD2 matching over 7 bases. This CDR3 is 18 amino acids long. In germline, CDR1 is SGHTA, CDR2 FQGNSA. V lost 1 base, J lost 0 bases, and 11 bases stayed unmatched. CDR3 bases: TGTGCCAGCAGCTTAGGTTCGGGCGGGAGAACTGACCAAGAGACCCAGTACTTC. Residues: CASSLGSGGRTDQETQYF.

The CDR3 sequence is CASSVVGTPGVGAFF. The DNA for the CDR3 is TGTGCCAGCAGCGTAGTAGGGACCCCGGGTGTAGGAGCTTTCTTT. The chain uses TRBV7-6 and TRBJ1-1, with D perhaps TRBD1 (5 bases). Germline CDR1 and CDR2: SGHVS and FNYEAQ. CDR3 length equals 15 residues. Trimming shortened V by 5 bases and J by 10 bases, and 23 bases separated the two germline ends.

Only one count was recorded for this clonotype. This chain connects TRBV20-1 to TRBJ2-2, with TRBD2 as a possible D gene (6 bases). Trimming cost V 3 bases and J 9 bases, with 14 bases left between them. CDR3 size: 13 residues. The germline V gene encodes CDR1 DFQATT and CDR2 SNEGSKA (reference sequence). The CDR3 loop reads CSARPEGSRELFF. CDR3 DNA sequence: TGCAGTGCTAGGCCGGAGGGGTCAAGGGAGCTGTTTTTT.

Concerning this clonotype: A clone one base away is much larger, so this may be a read error. The chain uses TRBV7-3 and TRBJ2-7; D could derive from TRBD1 or TRBD2 (5 bases each). Germline-derived CDR1 and CDR2 are SGHTA and FQGTGA. CDR3 length: 14 amino acids. The CDR3 DNA sequence: TGTGCCAGCATCTTAGATGGGGGACGGGGCGAGCAGTACTTC. This sequence encodes CASILDGGRGEQYF.

The chain joins TRBV19 to TRBJ1-6, with D tentatively TRBD1 (6 bases). V lost 5 bases and J 4 bases, leaving 18 bases between the germline ends. CDR1 and CDR2 from the germline V gene are LNHDA and SQIVND (reference sequence). This CDR3 contains 17 residues. CDR3 coding DNA: TGTGCCAGTAGTTACCTCAGACCGGGGGCTTATAATTCACCCCTCCACTTT. Its protein product is CASSYLRPGAYNSPLHF.

The chain joins TRBV7-6 to TRBJ1-1; D not certain. From germline, CDR1 is SGHVS and CDR2 FNYEAQ. Trimming removed 1 base from V and 5 bases from J, with 11 bases in between. The CDR3 sequence is 14 residues long. CDR3 residues: CASSLGAAGTEAFF. The CDR3 DNA reads TGTGCCAGCAGCTTAGGAGCGGCGGGAACTGAAGCTTTCTTT. Combining the CDR3 with reference TRBV7-6 and TRBJ1-1 gives the whole variable domain GAGVSQSPRYKVTKRGQDVALRCDPISGHVSLYWYRQALGQGPEFLTYFNYEAQQDKSGLPNDRFSAERPEGSISTLTIQRTEQRDSAMYRCASSLGAAGTEAFFGQGTRLTVV.

The chain has TRBV7-6 and TRBJ1-1, with D possibly being TRBD1 (6 bases). Trimming left V 1 base short and J 8 bases short, with 14 bases between. Germline CDR1 is SGHVS and CDR2 is FNYEAQ. The CDR3 loop spans 14 amino acids. The CDR3 DNA follows: TGTGCCAGCAGCTTAGAAATAGGGACATCCGAAGCTTTCTTT. It translates to CASSLEIGTSEAFF. Drawing the rest from reference TRBV7-6 and TRBJ1-1, the complete variable domain is GAGVSQSPRYKVTKRGQDVALRCDPISGHVSLYWYRQALGQGPEFLTYFNYEAQQDKSGLPNDRFSAERPEGSISTLTIQRTEQRDSAMYRCASSLEIGTSEAFFGQGTRLTVV.

The chain links TRBV28 to TRBJ2-1; D is possibly TRBD1 or TRBD2 (6 bases each). CDR3 size: 16 residues. Per the germline V gene, CDR1 is MDHEN and CDR2 is SYDVKM. V lost 5 bases to trimming and J lost 4 bases, with 18 bases between them. DNA for the CDR3: TGTGCCAGCAGTCCTCTGAGGGGGGAGCTTTACAATGAGCAGTTCTTC. Its translation is CASSPLRGELYNEQFF.

The J gene is TRBJ1-1, the V gene TRBV4-1; no firm D call. Looked up from germline, CDR1 is MGHRA and CDR2 is YSYEKL. CDR3 length: 14 amino acids. V lost 0 bases to trimming and J lost 6 bases, with 11 bases between them. The CDR3, as DNA: TGCGCCAGCAGCCAAGAAGCGGGGAGACCTGAAGCTTTCTTT. Translation gives CASSQEAGRPEAFF.

The chain employs TRBV19 and TRBJ1-1, with D perhaps matching TRBD1 (6 bases). Germline CDR1 LNHDA, CDR2 SQIVND (reference sequence). The CDR3 spans 12 residues. Trimming left V 7 bases short and J 9 bases short, with 15 bases between. The CDR3 region is CASTHTRDKAFF. DNA of the CDR3: TGTGCCAGTACTCATACCCGGGACAAAGCTTTCTTT.

The chain links TRBV28 to TRBJ2-7; 7 bases match TRBD1. This CDR3 is built from 15 residues. CDR1 and CDR2 (germline): MDHEN, SYDVKM. With V trimmed by 8 bases and J by 0 bases, 10 bases remained unmatched. In DNA, the CDR3 is TGTGCCAGCGGTCCTGACAGGGAGACCTCCTACGAGCAGTACTTC. Translation: CASGPDRETSYEQYF.

The chain uses TRBV28 and TRBJ2-7, with D perhaps TRBD1 or TRBD2 (5 bases each). The CDR3 covers 15 residues. The germline CDR1 and CDR2 sequences are MDHEN and SYDVKM. Trimming cost V 5 bases and J 0 bases, with 14 bases left between them. The CDR3 DNA reads TGTGCCAGCAGTCCCCCGTGGGGGAGCTCCTACGAGCAGTACTTC. Its translation: CASSPPWGSSYEQYF.

The chain's CDR3 is CASSRGQGGGRGNIQYF. CDR3 nucleotide sequence: TGTGCCAGCAGCCGCGGACAGGGTGGCGGTCGGGGAAACATTCAGTACTTC. J is TRBJ2-4 and V is TRBV7-6; the match to TRBD1 covers 8 bases. The CDR3 extends over 17 amino acids. Germline V gene lookup returns CDR1 SGHVS and CDR2 FNYEAQ. The V gene end was trimmed by 5 bases and the J gene end by 6 bases; junction bases not matched to a gene: 15. The full variable domain, rest sourced from reference TRBV7-6 and TRBJ2-4, is GAGVSQSPRYKVTKRGQDVALRCDPISGHVSLYWYRQALGQGPEFLTYFNYEAQQDKSGLPNDRFSAERPEGSISTLTIQRTEQRDSAMYRCASSRGQGGGRGNIQYFGAGTRLSVL.

This clonotype occurred a few times. The CDR3 nucleotides read TGTGCCAGCAGCCCCCAGGGACAGGGCCGAGAGCAGTTCTTC. This codes for CASSPQGQGREQFF. The chain couples TRBV7-2 to TRBJ2-1, with 9 bases lining up with TRBD1. Germline CDR1 SGHTA, CDR2 FQGNSA. The CDR3 is 14 residues long. The ends lost 5 bases at V and 10 bases at J; junction bases unmatched: 9.

As for this clonotype: A read error may be the cause here, since a much bigger clone is one base away. This chain uses TRBV5-5 with TRBJ2-7; D is possibly TRBD1 (6 bases). Trimming left V 3 bases short and J 2 bases short, with 12 bases between. The CDR3 loop spans 14 amino acids. Germline V lookup: CDR1 SGHKS, CDR2 YYEKEE (reference sequence). The CDR3 loop is CASSSIGGPYEQYF. In DNA form, the CDR3 reads TGTGCCAGCAGCTCCATAGGGGGACCCTACGAGCAGTACTTC. Supplemented by reference TRBV5-5 and TRBJ2-7, the full variable domain reads DAGVTQSPTHLIKTRGQQVTLRCSPISGHKSVSWYQQVLGQGPQFIFQYYEKEERGRGNFPDRFSARQFPNYSSELNVNALLLGDSALYLCASSSIGGPYEQYFGPGTRLTVT.

V gene TRBV2 combines with J gene TRBJ1-1; D is unresolved. This CDR3 contains 14 residues. V was clipped by 5 bases and J by 7 bases, with 17 bases between them. From germline, CDR1 is SNHLY and CDR2 FYNNEI. The CDR3 protein is CASSIPGSTFEAFF. The CDR3 DNA follows: TGTGCCAGCAGTATTCCGGGTTCAACTTTTGAAGCTTTCTTT.

CDR3 coding DNA: TGTGCCATCAGTGACCTCCTTAGGTCGGGCGGCTACACCTTC. The encoded protein is CAISDLLRSGGYTF. The J gene is TRBJ1-2, the V gene TRBV10-3, with no clear D. The CDR3 contains 14 residues. Germline V CDR1 and CDR2: ENHRY, SYGVKD. V lost 3 bases to trimming and J lost 8 bases, with 16 bases between them.